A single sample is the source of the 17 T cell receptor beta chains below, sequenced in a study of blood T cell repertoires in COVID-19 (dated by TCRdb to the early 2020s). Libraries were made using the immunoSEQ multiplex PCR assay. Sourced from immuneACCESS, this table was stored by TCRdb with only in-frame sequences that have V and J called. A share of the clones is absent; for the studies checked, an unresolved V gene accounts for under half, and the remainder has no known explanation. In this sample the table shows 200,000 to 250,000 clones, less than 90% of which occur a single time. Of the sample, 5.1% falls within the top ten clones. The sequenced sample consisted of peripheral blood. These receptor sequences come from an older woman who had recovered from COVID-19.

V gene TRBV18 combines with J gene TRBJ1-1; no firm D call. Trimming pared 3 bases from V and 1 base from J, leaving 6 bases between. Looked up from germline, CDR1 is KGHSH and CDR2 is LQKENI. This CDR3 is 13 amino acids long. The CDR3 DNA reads TGTGCCAGCTCACCCAACAGGAACACTGAAGCTTTCTTT. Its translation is CASSPNRNTEAFF.

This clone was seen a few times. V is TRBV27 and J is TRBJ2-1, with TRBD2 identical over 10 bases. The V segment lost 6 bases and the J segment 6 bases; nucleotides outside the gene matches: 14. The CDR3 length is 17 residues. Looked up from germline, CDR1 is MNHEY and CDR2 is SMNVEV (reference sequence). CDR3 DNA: TGTGCCAGCAGCAAGGTCAGGCTAGCGGGAGTAGGCAATGAGCAGTTCTTC. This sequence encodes CASSKVRLAGVGNEQFF.

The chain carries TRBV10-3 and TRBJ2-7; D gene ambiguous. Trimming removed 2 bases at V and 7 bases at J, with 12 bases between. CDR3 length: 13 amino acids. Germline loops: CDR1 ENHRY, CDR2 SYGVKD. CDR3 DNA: TGTGCCATCAGTGAGATGGCTCCTGGTGAGCAGTACTTC. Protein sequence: CAISEMAPGEQYF.

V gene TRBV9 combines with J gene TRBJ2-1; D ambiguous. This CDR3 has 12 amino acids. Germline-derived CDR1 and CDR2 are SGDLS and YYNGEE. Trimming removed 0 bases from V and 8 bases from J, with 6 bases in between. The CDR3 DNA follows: TGTGCCAGCAGCGTAGCTAACCATGAGCAGTTCTTC. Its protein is CASSVANHEQFF.

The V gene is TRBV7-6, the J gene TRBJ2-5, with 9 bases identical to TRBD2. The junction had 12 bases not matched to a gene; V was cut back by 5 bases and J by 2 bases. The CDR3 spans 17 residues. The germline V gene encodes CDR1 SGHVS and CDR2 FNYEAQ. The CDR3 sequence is CASSPRGRGGLQETQYF. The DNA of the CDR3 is TGTGCCAGCAGCCCCCGGGGGCGGGGGGGCCTTCAAGAGACCCAGTACTTC.

This CDR3 reads CASSDRLDFYEQYF. The CDR3 DNA follows: TGTGCCAGCAGTGACAGGCTGGACTTCTACGAGCAGTACTTC. The chain joins TRBV2 to TRBJ2-7; D may be TRBD2 (5 bases). Germline assignment: CDR1 SNHLY and CDR2 FYNNEI. Trimming cost V 3 bases and J 3 bases, with 12 bases left between them. This CDR3 has 14 amino acids.

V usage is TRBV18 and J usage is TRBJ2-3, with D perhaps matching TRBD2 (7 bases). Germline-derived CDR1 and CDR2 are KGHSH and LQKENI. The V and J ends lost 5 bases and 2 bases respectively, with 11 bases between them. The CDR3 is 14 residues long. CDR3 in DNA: TGTGCCAGCTCATCCCGGGGGGCCACAGATACGCAGTATTTT. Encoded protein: CASSSRGATDTQYF.

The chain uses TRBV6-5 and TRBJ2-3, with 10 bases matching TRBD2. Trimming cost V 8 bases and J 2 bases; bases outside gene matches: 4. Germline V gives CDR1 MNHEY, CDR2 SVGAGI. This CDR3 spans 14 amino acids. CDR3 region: CASLLAGSTDTQYF. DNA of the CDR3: TGTGCCAGCCTACTAGCGGGGTCCACAGATACGCAGTATTTT.

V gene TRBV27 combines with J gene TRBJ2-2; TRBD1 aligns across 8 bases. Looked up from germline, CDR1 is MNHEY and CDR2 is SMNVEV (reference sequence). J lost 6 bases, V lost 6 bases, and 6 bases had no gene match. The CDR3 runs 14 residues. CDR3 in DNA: TGTGCCAGCAGCTGGGACAGGTTAGCCGGGGAGCTGTTTTTT. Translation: CASSWDRLAGELFF.

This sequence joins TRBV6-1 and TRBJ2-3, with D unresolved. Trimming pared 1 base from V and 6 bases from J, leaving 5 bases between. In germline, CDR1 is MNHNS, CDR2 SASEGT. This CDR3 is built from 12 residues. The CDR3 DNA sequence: TGTGCCAGCAGTGAAGTAATGGATACGCAGTATTTT. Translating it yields CASSEVMDTQYF.

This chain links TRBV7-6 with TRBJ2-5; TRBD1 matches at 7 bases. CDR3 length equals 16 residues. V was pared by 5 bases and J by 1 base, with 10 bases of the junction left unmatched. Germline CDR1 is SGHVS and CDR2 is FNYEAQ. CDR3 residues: CASSPRGGIIQETQYF. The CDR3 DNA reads TGTGCCAGCAGCCCCAGAGGGGGCATAATCCAAGAGACCCAGTACTTC. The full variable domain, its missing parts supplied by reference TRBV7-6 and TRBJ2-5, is GAGVSQSPRYKVTKRGQDVALRCDPISGHVSLYWYRQALGQGPEFLTYFNYEAQQDKSGLPNDRFSAERPEGSISTLTIQRTEQRDSAMYRCASSPRGGIIQETQYFGPGTRLLVL.

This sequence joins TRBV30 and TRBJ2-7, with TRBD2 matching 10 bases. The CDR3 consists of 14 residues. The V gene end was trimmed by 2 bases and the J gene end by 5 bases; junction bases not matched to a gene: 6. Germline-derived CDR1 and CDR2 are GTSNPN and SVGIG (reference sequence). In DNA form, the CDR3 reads TGTGCCTGGAGTAGGCTAGCGGGGGCCCACGAGCAGTACTTC. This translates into CAWSRLAGAHEQYF.

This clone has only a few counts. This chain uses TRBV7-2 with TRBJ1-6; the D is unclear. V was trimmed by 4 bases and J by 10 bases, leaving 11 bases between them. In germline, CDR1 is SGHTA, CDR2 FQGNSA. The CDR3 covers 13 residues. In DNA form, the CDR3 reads TGTGCCAGCAGCTCAGATACGGGATCACCCCTCCACTTT. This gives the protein CASSSDTGSPLHF.

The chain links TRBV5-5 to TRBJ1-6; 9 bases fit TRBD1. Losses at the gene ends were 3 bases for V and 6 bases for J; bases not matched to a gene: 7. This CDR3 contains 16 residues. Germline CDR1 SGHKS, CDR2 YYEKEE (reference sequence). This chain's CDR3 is CASSSYRTGVNSPLHF. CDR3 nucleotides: TGTGCCAGCAGCTCATACAGGACAGGGGTTAATTCACCCCTCCACTTT. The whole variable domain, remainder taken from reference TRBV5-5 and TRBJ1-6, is DAGVTQSPTHLIKTRGQQVTLRCSPISGHKSVSWYQQVLGQGPQFIFQYYEKEERGRGNFPDRFSARQFPNYSSELNVNALLLGDSALYLCASSSYRTGVNSPLHFGNGTRLTVT.

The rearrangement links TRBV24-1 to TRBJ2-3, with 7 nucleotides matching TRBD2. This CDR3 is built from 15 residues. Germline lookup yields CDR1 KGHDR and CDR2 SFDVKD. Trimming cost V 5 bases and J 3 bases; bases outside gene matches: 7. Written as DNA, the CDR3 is TGTGCCACCAGTGTCGGTAGGGGAGGGACAGATACGCAGTATTTT. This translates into CATSVGRGGTDTQYF.

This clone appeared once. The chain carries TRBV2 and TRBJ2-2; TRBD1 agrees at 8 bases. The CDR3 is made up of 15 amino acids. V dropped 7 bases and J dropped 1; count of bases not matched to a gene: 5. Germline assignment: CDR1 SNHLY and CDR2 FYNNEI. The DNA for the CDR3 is TGTGCCAGCATGCCCGGACAGGGGAACACCGGGGAGCTGTTTTTT. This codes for CASMPGQGNTGELFF. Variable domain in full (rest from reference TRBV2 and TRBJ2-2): EPEVTQTPSHQVTQMGQEVILRCVPISNHLYFYWYRQILGQKVEFLVSFYNNEISEKSEIFDDQFSVERPDGSNFTLKIRSTKLEDSAMYFCASMPGQGNTGELFFGEGSRLTVL.

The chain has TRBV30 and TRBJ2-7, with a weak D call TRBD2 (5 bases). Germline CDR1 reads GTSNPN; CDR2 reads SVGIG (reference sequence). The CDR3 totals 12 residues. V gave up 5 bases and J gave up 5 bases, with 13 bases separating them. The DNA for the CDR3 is TGTGCCTGGGATGCGGGTCACCACGAGCAGTACTTC. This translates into CAWDAGHHEQYF.